A selection of T cell receptor beta chains follows, all from one sample in a study of radiation and T cells in renal cell carcinoma. Method: immunoSEQ multiplex PCR; TCRdb's copy keeps in-frame clones and lacks some. Among 150,000 or so clones listed, 88% were seen once. The specimen was blood, collected from a patient whose treatment included radiotherapy and nephrectomy. The receptors stem from a woman between 65 and 79 years old with renal cell carcinoma. Both conserved end residues are part of each CDR3. D genes are given only for firm matches. Only some rows state a clone size, as once, few, many or a class for expanded clones.

J	V	size	D	CDR3	DNA
TRBJ2-1	TRBV5-8	NA	NA	CASSLNKVWGASSYNEQFF	TGTGCCAGCAGCTTGAATAAGGTTTGGGGGGCTAGTTCCTACAATGAGCAGTTCTTC
TRBJ1-2	TRBV18	NA	TRBD1	CASSPLGQGAYGYTF	TGTGCCAGCTCACCACTCGGACAGGGGGCCTATGGCTACACCTTC
TRBJ1-1	TRBV19	few	NA	CASSIDPLNTEAFF	TGTGCCAGTAGTATCGACCCCTTGAACACTGAAGCTTTCTTT
TRBJ2-7	TRBV11-2	NA	TRBD1	CASSVQGEQYF	TGTGCCAGCAGCGTACAGGGGGAGCAGTACTTC
TRBJ1-5	TRBV6-1	NA	NA	CASSENVVSNQPQHF	TGTGCCAGCAGTGAAAATGTGGTCAGCAATCAGCCCCAGCATTTT
TRBJ1-2	TRBV7-6	NA	NA	CASSPTTVYGYTF	TGTGCCAGCAGCCCGACGACAGTCTATGGCTACACCTTC
TRBJ2-3	TRBV5-1	NA	TRBD2	CASSLRVAGGITDTQYF	TGCGCCAGCAGCCTCCGAGTAGCGGGGGGGATAACAGATACGCAGTATTTT
TRBJ2-7	TRBV7-6	NA	NA	CASSSGPGSYEQYF	TGTGCCAGCAGCTCGGGGCCGGGCTCCTACGAGCAGTACTTC
TRBJ2-7	TRBV6-1	NA	TRBD1	CASSERNRGRDEQYF	TGTGCCAGCAGTGAGAGGAACAGGGGTAGGGACGAGCAGTACTTC
TRBJ2-7	TRBV29-1	NA	TRBD2	CSVDGLAGASGQYF	TGCAGCGTGGACGGACTAGCGGGGGCAAGCGGGCAGTACTTC
TRBJ2-1	TRBV7-9	once	TRBD2	CASSLVGGKDNEQFF	TGTGCCAGCAGCTTAGTGGGGGGGAAGGACAATGAGCAGTTCTTC
TRBJ1-4	TRBV7-9	NA	NA	CASSSIQTGRNEKLFF	TGTGCCAGCAGCTCCATCCAGACAGGTCGTAATGAAAAACTGTTTTTT
TRBJ2-7	TRBV5-6	NA	TRBD2	CASSLGEGIFSYEQYF	TGTGCCAGCAGCTTAGGGGAGGGCATTTTCTCCTACGAGCAGTACTTC
TRBJ1-1	TRBV19	few	NA	CASSRGFGNTEAFF	TGTGCCAGTAGTCGGGGTTTCGGGAACACTGAAGCTTTCTTT
TRBJ1-4	TRBV15	NA	NA	CATSRAPTGDEKLFF	TGTGCCACCAGCAGAGCCCCGACTGGGGACGAAAAACTGTTTTTT
TRBJ1-2	TRBV4-3	NA	NA	CASSQELGNYGYTF	TGCGCCAGCAGCCAAGAATTAGGGAACTATGGCTACACCTTC
TRBJ1-1	TRBV5-6	NA	NA	CASFWSGVAEAFF	TGTGCCAGCTTCTGGTCGGGGGTGGCTGAAGCTTTCTTT
TRBJ1-2	TRBV4-1	NA	NA	CASSQEGRGYGYTF	TGCGCCAGCAGCCAAGAAGGGAGAGGCTATGGCTACACCTTC
TRBJ1-3	TRBV18	NA	TRBD1	CASSPARTGGNTIYF	TGTGCCAGCTCACCTGCGCGGACAGGGGGAAACACCATATATTTT
TRBJ2-1	TRBV6-6	NA	NA	CASTPPGERGEQFF	TGTGCCAGCACTCCCCCGGGGGAACGGGGTGAGCAGTTCTTC
TRBJ2-1	TRBV4-1	NA	TRBD2	CASSLSGGGGTYNEQFF	TGCGCCAGCAGTCTTAGCGGGGGGGGAGGAACCTACAATGAGCAGTTCTTC
TRBJ2-1	TRBV11-3	NA	NA	CASPIGGQFF	TGTGCCAGTCCCATCGGCGGGCAGTTCTTC
TRBJ1-5	TRBV6-4	NA	TRBD1	CASSATGNQPQHF	TGTGCCAGCAGCGCGACAGGGAATCAGCCCCAGCATTTT
TRBJ1-2	TRBV2	NA	TRBD1	CASREDRSTNYGYTF	TGTGCCAGTAGGGAGGACAGGTCCACAAACTATGGCTACACCTTC
TRBJ1-1	TRBV6-1	NA	TRBD1	CASSRQGNTEAFF	TGTGCCAGCAGTAGACAGGGCAACACTGAAGCTTTCTTT
TRBJ2-3	TRBV7-9	NA	TRBD2	CASSPRLAGGPDTQYF	TGTGCCAGCAGCCCACGACTAGCGGGGGGGCCAGATACGCAGTATTTT
TRBJ2-1	TRBV28	NA	NA	CASTYYNEQFF	TGTGCCAGCACCTACTACAATGAGCAGTTCTTC
TRBJ2-4	TRBV2	once	TRBD1	CASRGDRENIQYF	TGTGCCAGCAGGGGGGACAGAGAAAACATTCAGTACTTC
TRBJ2-7	TRBV30	NA	NA	CAWSVSGGYYEQYF	TGTGCCTGGAGTGTATCTGGCGGATACTACGAGCAGTACTTC
TRBJ2-7	TRBV19	NA	NA	CASSPRQGGFSYEQYF	TGTGCCAGTAGCCCACGGCAGGGAGGATTTTCCTACGAGCAGTACTTC
TRBJ2-1	TRBV7-9	NA	NA	CASSLAQGGKKNEQFF	TGTGCCAGCAGCTTAGCGCAAGGGGGGAAGAAAAATGAGCAGTTCTTC
TRBJ1-5	TRBV28	NA	TRBD1	CASGDSALWAQHF	TGTGCCAGTGGGGACAGTGCCCTTTGGGCCCAGCATTTT
TRBJ2-5	TRBV6-5	once	TRBD1	CASKTDRGRGETQYF	TGTGCCAGCAAGACGGACAGGGGCAGAGGAGAGACCCAGTACTTC
TRBJ2-7	TRBV29-1	NA	TRBD2	CSTSGLAGEPPYEQYF	TGCAGCACCTCGGGACTAGCGGGGGAGCCACCCTACGAGCAGTACTTC
TRBJ1-1	TRBV6-5	NA	NA	CASSTLTGPTEAFF	TGTGCCAGCAGTACATTAACAGGGCCCACTGAAGCTTTCTTT
TRBJ2-2	TRBV5-1	NA	TRBD1	CASSLGGGPNTGELFF	TGCGCCAGCAGCTTGGGAGGGGGCCCGAACACCGGGGAGCTGTTTTTT
TRBJ2-7	TRBV5-6	once	NA	CASSLSLRKKSGLYEQYF	TGTGCCAGCAGCTTGTCTCTGAGGAAGAAGTCGGGCCTCTACGAGCAGTACTTC
TRBJ2-1	TRBV27	NA	TRBD2	CASSPIAGGYNEQFF	TGTGCCAGCAGCCCGATAGCGGGGGGTTACAATGAGCAGTTCTTC
TRBJ2-7	TRBV11-2	NA	NA	CASSLKLRGGGAFRYEQYF	TGTGCCAGCAGCTTAAAACTGAGAGGGGGGGGCGCCTTCAGGTACGAGCAGTACTTC
TRBJ1-2	TRBV11-3	NA	NA	CASSLRSGPTLGVYGYTF	TGTGCCAGCAGCCTGAGGTCCGGACCCACATTGGGGGTCTATGGCTACACCTTC
TRBJ2-5	TRBV30	few	NA	CAWSGGYQETQYF	TGTGCCTGGAGTGGGGGATACCAAGAGACCCAGTACTTC
TRBJ2-1	TRBV5-6	NA	TRBD1	CASSQTGAYNEQFF	TGTGCCAGCAGTCAAACAGGGGCCTACAATGAGCAGTTCTTC